Shown below are 18 T cell receptor beta chains from a single sample sequenced in a study of CD8 T cells in ankylosing spondylitis listed by TCRdb under 2017. The antigens these receptors bind are not known. Overall study outcomes, separate from this receptor: Blood from ankylosing spondylitis patients appeared to be characterized by a TCR beta motif made up of several highly homologous amino acid variants.

Receptors were amplified or captured by 5' RACE. TCRdb records Illumina HiSeq 2500 as the sequencer. The public reads were reanalyzed by TCRdb: fastp trimming at Q25, MiXCR alignment, in-frame beta chains only. Every entry covers one CDR3 protein and lists the most common genes and DNA from its rows. This sample gives fewer than 500,000 distinct CDR3 sequences in total; 26% of them show up just once. Over 0.8% of the sample rests with the top ten. The specimen sequenced was blood, either unsorted or a sorted T cell fraction (not recorded which). Source of these receptors: a male donor with ankylosing spondylitis.

This clonotype was found a few times. The V gene is TRBV7-2, the J gene TRBJ2-4; 7 bases line up with TRBD2. Germline-derived CDR1 and CDR2 are SGHTA and FQGNSA. With 7 bases clipped from V and 11 bases from J, the junction kept 11 bases outside the gene matches. This CDR3 contains 13 residues. CDR3 in amino acids: CASTQREGTLQYF. As DNA, the CDR3 is TGTGCCAGCACCCAAAGGGAGGGGACCCTTCAGTACTTC.

This clonotype was seen a handful of times. The CDR3 loop is CSVEGAAGDEQYF. CDR3 DNA: TGCAGCGTTGAGGGAGCGGCCGGGGACGAGCAGTACTTC. The chain recombines TRBV29-1 with TRBJ2-7, with D possibly being TRBD2 (5 bases). CDR1 SQVTM and CDR2 ANQGSEA come from the germline V gene. This CDR3 has 13 amino acids. Between the trimmed V and J ends, which lost 3 bases and 5 bases, there was a span of 14 bases.

The table lists this clonotype with many counts. V and J are TRBV2 and TRBJ2-2, with 7 positions matching TRBD2. Germline V gives CDR1 SNHLY, CDR2 FYNNEI. The CDR3 runs 17 residues. With 0 bases clipped from V and 8 bases from J, the junction kept 12 bases outside the gene matches. The CDR3 loop is CASSEAGTKAWLGELFF. The DNA for the CDR3 is TGTGCCAGCAGTGAAGCCGGGACTAAAGCATGGTTGGGGGAGCTGTTTTTT. Based on the CDR3 plus reference TRBV2 and TRBJ2-2, the full variable domain is EPEVTQTPSHQVTQMGQEVILRCVPISNHLYFYWYRQILGQKVEFLVSFYNNEISEKSEIFDDQFSVERPDGSNFTLKIRSTKLEDSAMYFCASSEAGTKAWLGELFFGEGSRLTVL.

V gene TRBV5-1 combines with J gene TRBJ1-3; D unresolved. The CDR3 contains 15 residues. The V gene's germline CDR1 is SGHRS and CDR2 YFSETQ. V was clipped by 3 bases and J by 1 base, with 11 bases between them. This CDR3 is CASSSIVGSGNTIYF. As DNA, the CDR3 is TGCGCCAGCAGCTCGATAGTCGGATCTGGAAACACCATATATTTT.

The chain joins TRBV20-1 to TRBJ1-5; D perhaps matches TRBD1 (6 bases). Germline CDR1 DFQATT, CDR2 SNEGSKA (reference sequence). The CDR3 covers 13 residues. Trimming shortened V by 4 bases and J by 4 bases, and 11 bases separated the two germline ends. CDR3 sequence reads: CSATDRSNQPQHF. The DNA for the CDR3 is TGCAGTGCTACGGACAGATCAAATCAGCCCCAGCATTTT.

The gene calls are TRBV24-1 and TRBJ2-7; no firm D call. CDR1 is KGHDR, CDR2 SFDVKD, per germline. The CDR3 runs to 15 residues. V was trimmed by 4 bases and J by 4 bases, leaving 16 bases between them. The CDR3 loop reads CATSDSNEGFYEQYV. For the CDR3, the DNA is TGTGCCACCAGTGACTCGAATGAAGGCTTTTACGAGCAGTACGTC.

This clonotype was observed a single time. The chain uses TRBV12-3 or TRBV12-4 and TRBJ1-5; perhaps TRBD1 as D (5 bases). With 5 bases removed from V and 1 base from J, the gap between germline ends came to 12 bases. This CDR3 is built from 15 residues. The CDR3 reads CASSPGTWSNQPQHF. In DNA form, the CDR3 reads TGTGCCAGCAGTCCAGGGACCTGGAGCAATCAGCCCCAGCATTTT.

The V gene is TRBV20-1, the J gene TRBJ1-4, with 8 positions matching TRBD1. CDR3 size: 15 residues. Germline V gene sequence: CDR1 DFQATT, CDR2 SNEGSKA (reference sequence). J lost 2 bases, V lost 3 bases, and 5 bases had no gene match. The CDR3 DNA reads as TGCAGTGCTAGTAACAGGGGGATGACTAATGAAAAACTGTTTTTT. Translated: CSASNRGMTNEKLFF.

At least ten counts were recorded for this clonotype. The chain combines TRBV29-1 with TRBJ2-1, with 11 bases lining up with TRBD1. Germline values: CDR1 SQVTM, CDR2 ANQGSEA. The CDR3 has 13 residues. The V gene end was trimmed by 3 bases and the J gene end by 8 bases; junction bases not matched to a gene: 3. The CDR3 DNA reads as TGCAGCGTTGAGGGACAGGGGGTCGATGAGCAGTTCTTC. Protein product: CSVEGQGVDEQFF.

This clonotype came up many times. The chain links TRBV12-3 or TRBV12-4 to TRBJ2-1; 10 bases are a match to TRBD2. The CDR3 covers 16 residues. Trimming took 2 bases from V and 6 from J; bases not matched to a gene: 7. CDR3: CASSLQLAGVANEQFF. The CDR3 nucleotides are TGTGCCAGCAGTTTACAGCTAGCGGGAGTAGCCAATGAGCAGTTCTTC.

The genes are TRBV20-1 and TRBJ1-6; TRBD1 matches 8 bases. Germline lookup yields CDR1 DFQATT and CDR2 SNEGSKA (reference sequence). The CDR3 covers 13 residues. The DNA for the CDR3 is TGCAGCGGGACAGGCTACCCTAATTCACCCCTCCACTTT. The encoded protein is CSGTGYPNSPLHF.

This clonotype was picked up a small number of times. This sequence joins TRBV5-6 and TRBJ1-1; D might be TRBD1 (5 bases). V lost 4 bases, J lost 0 bases, and 16 bases lay in between. The CDR3 extends over 16 amino acids. CDR1 is SGHDT, CDR2 YYEEEE, per germline. Written as DNA, the CDR3 is TGTGCCAGCAGCCCAACCGGGACCGCAATGAACACTGAAGCTTTCTTT. Translated, it gives CASSPTGTAMNTEAFF.

This clonotype was seen repeatedly, ten times or more. The gene calls are TRBV9 and TRBJ1-1; tentative D call: TRBD1 (6 bases). Germline CDR1 reads SGDLS; CDR2 reads YYNGEE. The CDR3 length is 15 residues. V was shortened by 1 base and J by 7 bases, with 17 bases between the two germline ends. The CDR3 sequence: CASSVSGVNDLEAFF. In DNA form, the CDR3 reads TGTGCCAGCAGCGTATCAGGGGTTAACGACCTTGAAGCTTTCTTT.

This clonotype was recorded a few times. The CDR3 DNA reads TGTGCCAGCAGCTTAGCGGACTGGAGCTCTGGGGCCAACGTCCTGACTTTC. It codes for CASSLADWSSGANVLTF. The chain recombines TRBV7-8 with TRBJ2-6, with a weak D call TRBD2 (5 bases). V was trimmed by 0 bases and J by 0 bases, leaving 9 bases between them. The germline CDR1 and CDR2 sequences are SGHVS and FQNEAQ. The CDR3 runs 17 residues.

This clonotype was seen more than once but under ten times. V and J are TRBV27 and TRBJ2-3, with unresolved D. Germline V gives CDR1 MNHEY, CDR2 SMNVEV (reference sequence). The CDR3 sequence is 13 residues long. V lost 6 bases, J lost 4 bases, and 11 bases lay in between. Written as DNA, the CDR3 is TGTGCCAGCAGCACTACATTAGCAGATACGCAGTATTTT. Translating gives CASSTTLADTQYF.

This chain connects TRBV29-1 to TRBJ2-2, with a tentative D call TRBD2 (7 bases). V shed 1 base and J shed 6 bases, with 18 bases lying between them. The CDR3 has 16 residues. Germline V gene data show CDR1 as SQVTM and CDR2 as ANQGSEA. The CDR3 here is CSVEAGGDRLAGELFF. The CDR3 DNA is TGCAGCGTTGAAGCGGGGGGCGACCGGCTTGCCGGGGAGCTGTTTTTT.

This clonotype was observed a single time. This chain connects TRBV12-3 or TRBV12-4 to TRBJ1-5; 8 positions agree with TRBD1. J was trimmed by 9 bases and V by 5 bases; bases with no gene match: 18. The CDR3 is 17 residues long. CDR3 protein: CASSPPGQGTPGRPQHF. Written as DNA, the CDR3 is TGTGCCAGCAGTCCCCCTGGACAGGGAACGCCTGGACGGCCCCAGCATTTT.

This clonotype was found a few times. The chain links TRBV7-8 to TRBJ2-7; D is uncertain. Germline CDR1 SGHVS, CDR2 FQNEAQ. Deletions cut 2 bases from V and 2 bases from J, with 16 bases between. CDR3 length: 16 amino acids. CDR3 bases: TGTGCCAGCAGCTTAAGACCTGGCGCTGACACCTACGAGCAGTACTTC. Its protein product is CASSLRPGADTYEQYF.